This TCR beta chain was found in a study of T-cell memory formation after mild COVID-19. Turning to this clonotype: Its target is not known.

The CDR3 extends over 13 amino acids. Germline V CDR1 and CDR2: SGHNT, YYREEE (reference sequence). Trimming stripped 2 bases from V and 4 bases from J, with 9 bases between. TCRdb used MiXCR to reprocess the 5' RACE reads, holding one entry per CDR3 protein. The sample shows 530,000 or so distinct CDR3 sequences, around a sixth of them seen only once. Study-wide results and caveats: The pre-infection memory compartment contained some responding clones, suggesting cross-reactive memory joined. Clones from the second wave (peaking day 37) had unconfirmed SARS-CoV-2 specificity. Among clones contracting day 15 to 85, CD4/CD8 was balanced, whereas later expanders leaned CD4+. CD4+ contracting clones were mainly CM and EM; CD8+ ones, EMRA.

The TCR sequence derives from an adult woman who had mild COVID-19 (a few samples of this study predate the infection). Cell type and time point are not known. Specimen: PBMCs or a T cell subset sorted from them (not recorded which). This chain joins TRBV5-4 and TRBJ2-5; possible D gene TRBD2, 5 bases. CDR3 residues: CASSFNSGETQYF. DNA of the CDR3: TGTGCCAGCAGCTTTAACAGCGGAGAGACCCAGTACTTC.